The rows below give T cell receptor beta chains drawn from one sample of a study of cytomegalovirus exposure and HLA in healthy donors. Libraries were prepared by immunoSEQ multiplex PCR; TCRdb keeps only in-frame clonotypes and omits some of them. The sample includes about 160,000 clones, about 81% seen only once; the top ten take around 0.97%. Specimen: PBMCs. These receptors all stem from a girl aged 2 to 9 in good health and CMV-seropositive. The CDR3 runs from the conserved cysteine through the conserved F or W. A D gene is named only where the DNA matches it firmly. Expanded clones get a size class; other rows say once, few or many, or leave the size out.

v_call	d_call	j_call	clone_size	cdr3_aa	cdr3_nt
TRBV5-1	TRBD1	TRBJ2-3	.	CASSPDRENTDTQYF	TGCGCCAGCAGCCCGGACAGGGAAAACACAGATACGCAGTATTTT
TRBV15	.	TRBJ2-1	.	CATSRASVISYNEQFF	TGTGCCACCAGCAGAGCGTCGGTCATCTCCTACAATGAGCAGTTCTTC
TRBV7-9	.	TRBJ1-2	.	CASSAEGGDGYTF	TGTGCCAGCAGCGCAGAGGGAGGGGATGGCTACACCTTC
TRBV29-1	TRBD1	TRBJ2-7	few	CSSWTGGTYEQYF	TGCAGCTCTTGGACAGGGGGCACGTACGAGCAGTACTTC
TRBV10-3	.	TRBJ2-7	.	CAISEDRSYEQYF	TGTGCCATCAGTGAGGACAGGTCCTACGAGCAGTACTTC
TRBV30	.	TRBJ2-1	.	CAWSRGSSSYNEQFF	TGTGCCTGGAGCCGAGGCTCGAGCTCCTACAATGAGCAGTTCTTC
TRBV11-3	.	TRBJ2-3	.	CASSKGRSTDTQYF	TGTGCCAGCAGCAAGGGGCGGAGCACAGATACGCAGTATTTT
TRBV6-4	.	TRBJ2-3	.	CASSPTSSTDTQYF	TGTGCCAGCAGTCCTACCTCTAGCACAGATACGCAGTATTTT
TRBV7-9	.	TRBJ1-1	few	CASSEMNTEAFF	TGTGCCAGCAGCGAGATGAACACTGAAGCTTTCTTT
TRBV27	.	TRBJ2-3	.	CASSLFFRGTQYF	TGTGCCAGCAGTTTATTTTTCCGGGGTACGCAGTATTTT
TRBV9	.	TRBJ1-1	.	CASSGLEGTEAFF	TGTGCCAGCAGCGGATTGGAGGGGACTGAAGCTTTCTTT
TRBV2	.	TRBJ2-1	.	CAQGRGNEQFF	TGTGCCCAGGGGAGGGGCAATGAGCAGTTCTTC
TRBV6-1	TRBD1	TRBJ2-3	once	CASSVSTGWADTQYF	TGTGCCAGCAGTGTGTCGACAGGGTGGGCAGATACGCAGTATTTT
TRBV14	.	TRBJ1-1	.	CASIHRENTEAFF	TGTGCCAGCATCCATCGGGAGAACACTGAAGCTTTCTTT
TRBV5-1	TRBD1	TRBJ2-2	.	CASSPVRGQGGTGELFF	TGCGCCAGCAGCCCCGTGCGGGGACAGGGGGGCACCGGGGAGCTGTTTTTT
TRBV4-2	TRBD2	TRBJ2-4	.	CASSPERGGNIQYF	TGTGCCAGCAGCCCAGAACGGGGGGGAAACATTCAGTACTTC
TRBV7-9	.	TRBJ2-7	.	CASSLQLTYEQYF	TGTGCCAGCAGCTTACAACTGACCTACGAGCAGTACTTC
TRBV5-4	.	TRBJ2-3	once	CASSSYRTDTQYF	TGTGCCAGCAGCTCCTATCGCACAGATACGCAGTATTTT
TRBV5-1	TRBD1	TRBJ1-5	.	CASSQGTGGQPQHF	TGCGCCAGCAGCCAAGGGACAGGGGGTCAGCCCCAGCATTTT
TRBV6-5	.	TRBJ1-3	few	CASSYSRTPGNTIYF	TGTGCCAGCAGTTACAGTCGGACACCTGGAAACACCATATATTTT
TRBV7-9	TRBD1	TRBJ1-2	.	CASSLTQGAYGYTF	TGTGCCAGCAGCTTAACACAGGGGGCTTATGGCTACACCTTC
TRBV6-5	.	TRBJ1-2	.	CATQGSTNYGYTF	TGTGCCACTCAAGGGAGTACTAACTATGGCTACACCTTC
TRBV5-1	TRBD1	TRBJ1-2	.	CASSFSGTGGPSTNYGYTF	TGCGCCAGCAGCTTCTCCGGGACAGGGGGCCCCTCGACTAACTATGGCTACACCTTC
TRBV30	TRBD2	TRBJ2-7	once	CAWKRGFTHNEQYF	TGTGCCTGGAAGCGGGGTTTCACCCATAACGAGCAGTACTTC
TRBV19	TRBD2	TRBJ2-7	.	CASSIRREGPDEQYF	TGTGCCAGTAGTATTCGACGGGAGGGTCCCGACGAGCAGTACTTC
TRBV2	.	TRBJ1-5	.	CASSEEGNQPQHF	TGTGCCAGCAGTGAGGAGGGAAATCAGCCCCAGCATTTT
TRBV25-1	TRBD2	TRBJ2-7	.	CASSETGGPSREQYF	TGTGCCAGCAGTGAGACGGGAGGGCCCTCGCGCGAGCAGTACTTC
TRBV30	.	TRBJ2-5	.	CAWSVVSSLEETQYF	TGTGCCTGGAGTGTAGTATCTAGCTTGGAAGAGACCCAGTACTTC
TRBV9	TRBD2	TRBJ2-7	.	CASSPRASGNEQYF	TGTGCCAGCAGCCCCCGTGCTAGCGGTAACGAGCAGTACTTC
TRBV9	.	TRBJ2-1	once	CASSVASTGVNEQFF	TGTGCCAGCAGCGTAGCCAGTACAGGTGTCAATGAGCAGTTCTTC
TRBV15	TRBD1	TRBJ1-2	.	CATSSPTGGNYGYTF	TGTGCCACCAGCAGCCCCACAGGGGGTAACTATGGCTACACCTTC
TRBV7-9	TRBD1	TRBJ2-2	once	CASSGGQERGAGELFF	TGTGCCAGCAGCGGGGGACAGGAGCGAGGGGCCGGGGAGCTGTTTTTT
TRBV13	.	TRBJ1-1	.	CASSFRHTEAFF	TGTGCCAGCAGCTTTCGTCACACTGAAGCTTTCTTT
TRBV4-1	TRBD1	TRBJ1-1	.	CASSQEGASNTEAFF	TGCGCCAGCAGCCAGGAGGGGGCTTCGAACACTGAAGCTTTCTTT
TRBV30	TRBD1	TRBJ2-2	few	CAWSEFRQGVGTAGELFF	TGTGCCTGGAGTGAATTCCGGCAGGGGGTCGGGACGGCCGGGGAGCTGTTTTTT
TRBV28	.	TRBJ1-1	.	CASSLAYGVNTEAFF	TGTGCCAGCAGTTTGGCCTACGGGGTGAACACTGAAGCTTTCTTT
TRBV10-3	.	TRBJ1-5	.	CAISEGGQPQHF	TGTGCCATCAGTGAAGGGGGTCAGCCCCAGCATTTT
TRBV29-1	.	TRBJ1-1	few	CSVVQGTEAFF	TGCAGCGTTGTACAGGGCACTGAAGCTTTCTTT
TRBV30	.	TRBJ1-1	.	CARKSGGQNTEAFF	TGTGCCCGCAAGTCGGGGGGTCAAAACACTGAAGCTTTCTTT
TRBV4-2	TRBD1	TRBJ1-4	few	CASSQGTGQTNEKLFF	TGTGCCAGCAGCCAGGGGACAGGGCAAACTAATGAAAAACTGTTTTTT
TRBV7-9	TRBD2	TRBJ2-5	.	CASRRLAGGEETQYF	TGTGCCAGCAGGCGCCTAGCGGGAGGGGAGGAGACCCAGTACTTC
TRBV2	TRBD2	TRBJ2-1	.	CASMGTRNEQFF	TGTGCCAGCATGGGGACTAGGAATGAGCAGTTCTTC
TRBV5-6	.	TRBJ1-1	.	CASSWVGAEAFF	TGTGCCAGCAGCTGGGTAGGGGCTGAAGCTTTCTTT